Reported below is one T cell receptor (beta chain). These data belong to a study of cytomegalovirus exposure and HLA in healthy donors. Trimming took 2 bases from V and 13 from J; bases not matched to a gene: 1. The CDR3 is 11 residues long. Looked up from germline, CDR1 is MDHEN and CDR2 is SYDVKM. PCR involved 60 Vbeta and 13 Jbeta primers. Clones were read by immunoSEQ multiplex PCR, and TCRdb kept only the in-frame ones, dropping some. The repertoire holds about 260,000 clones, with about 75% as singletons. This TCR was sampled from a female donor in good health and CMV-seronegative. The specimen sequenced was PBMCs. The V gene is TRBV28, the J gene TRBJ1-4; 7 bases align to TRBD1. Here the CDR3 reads CASSLRQGLFF. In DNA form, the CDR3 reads TGTGCCAGCAGTTTAAGACAGGGACTGTTTTTT.